A single sample is the source of the 10 T cell receptor beta chains below, sequenced in a study of blood T cells in healthy people across ages. Next came a second PCR, run for roughly 6 to 11 cycles, which used a sample-barcoded 5' primer along with a J-beta primer mix. MiXCR, applied by TCRdb to the 5' RACE reads, yields one record per CDR3 protein. The sample records around 650,000 distinct CDR3 sequences, about a third being singletons. Sequencing input: blood. These receptors originate from a woman of 80 years or more in good health.

This clonotype has a single count. The chain is built from TRBV3-1 and TRBJ2-5; TRBD1 might be the D (5 bases). Germline CDR1 LGHDT, CDR2 YNNKEL (reference sequence). The V and J ends lost 4 bases and 0 bases respectively, with 12 bases between them. The CDR3 has 15 amino acids. CDR3 nucleotides: TGTGCCAGCAGCCGACAGCGCCCGTACCAAGAGACCCAGTACTTC. Protein product: CASSRQRPYQETQYF.

The CDR3 region is CASSGGQGEGEAFF. CDR3 nucleotide sequence: TGTGCCAGCTCAGGGGGACAGGGAGAAGGGGAAGCTTTCTTT. The chain employs TRBV18 and TRBJ1-1; TRBD1 matches at 9 bases. The CDR3 has 14 residues. Germline CDR1 reads KGHSH; CDR2 reads LQKENI. J lost 8 bases, V lost 5 bases, and 9 bases had no gene match.

This clonotype was picked up many times. This rearrangement joins TRBV3-1 to TRBJ2-4; 8 bases fit TRBD1. Germline CDR1 reads LGHDT; CDR2 reads YNNKEL (reference sequence). V was pared by 4 bases and J by 1 base, with 3 bases of the junction left unmatched. CDR3 length: 15 residues. The CDR3 sequence: CASSPQGAAKNIQYF. The CDR3, as DNA: TGTGCCAGCAGCCCCCAGGGGGCGGCCAAAAACATTCAGTACTTC. The entire variable domain, with the rest obtained from reference TRBV3-1 and TRBJ2-4, is as follows: DTAVSQTPKYLVTQMGNDKSIKCEQNLGHDTMYWYKQDSKKFLKIMFSYNNKELIINETVPNRFSPKSPDKAHLNLHINSLELGDSAVYFCASSPQGAAKNIQYFGAGTRLSVL.

The chain combines TRBV12-3 or TRBV12-4 with TRBJ2-5; 9 nucleotides align to TRBD1. The last part of the DNA fits TRBJ2-7 better; the J call may be wrong. The CDR3 length is 15 residues. CDR3 protein: CASSWSQGAQFEQYF. The DNA for the CDR3 is TGTGCCAGCAGTTGGTCACAGGGGGCGCAGTTCGAGCAGTACTTC.

This clonotype came up many times. The rearrangement joins TRBV5-6 to TRBJ2-6; D might be TRBD1 or TRBD2, each matching 5 bases. Trimming removed 7 bases at V and 4 bases at J, with 12 bases between. The CDR3 runs 14 residues. Germline V gene lookup returns CDR1 SGHDT and CDR2 YYEEEE. The CDR3 loop reads CASRGTVGANVLTF. In DNA form, the CDR3 reads TGTGCCAGCCGGGGCACGGTGGGGGCCAACGTCCTGACTTTC.

This clonotype was seen a few times. The chain has TRBV5-1 and TRBJ2-2, with D perhaps TRBD1 (6 bases). This CDR3 has 14 residues. CDR1 SGHRS and CDR2 YFSETQ come from the germline V gene. V was cut by 4 bases and J by 6 bases, with 13 bases left in between. CDR3 bases: TGCGCCAGCAGCCCGGACAGTGTTCCCGGGGAGCTGTTTTTT. Translating gives CASSPDSVPGELFF.

This clonotype was counted ten times or more. The chain combines TRBV6-5 with TRBJ1-2; D remains unclear. The CDR3 consists of 13 residues. In germline, CDR1 is MNHEY, CDR2 SVGAGI. Trimming cost V 7 bases and J 4 bases, with 13 bases left between them. The CDR3 nucleotides are TGTGCCAGCACCCCCGGGCCAGGCTATGGCTACACCTTC. Translation gives CASTPGPGYGYTF.

This clonotype was found many times. V and J are TRBV12-3 or TRBV12-4 and TRBJ2-7; 7 positions agree with TRBD2. The CDR3 contains 15 residues. Unmatched junction bases numbered 7, after V lost 3 bases and J lost 2 bases. The CDR3 reads CASSFYGGGTYEQYF. CDR3 nucleotide sequence: TGTGCCAGCAGTTTTTACGGCGGGGGTACCTACGAGCAGTACTTC.

This clonotype came up many times. This rearrangement joins TRBV7-2 to TRBJ1-2; the match to TRBD1 covers 8 bases. CDR3 length equals 14 residues. The J segment lost 4 bases and the V segment lost 5 bases, leaving 6 bases of the junction unmatched. Germline V gene lookup returns CDR1 SGHTA and CDR2 FQGNSA. CDR3 in amino acids: CASSPGQAAYGYTF. The CDR3 bases are TGTGCCAGCAGCCCGGGACAGGCCGCCTATGGCTACACCTTC.

The gene calls are TRBV5-5 and TRBJ2-7; 8 bases match TRBD2. CDR3 size: 15 residues. Germline V lookup: CDR1 SGHKS, CDR2 YYEKEE (reference sequence). The CDR3 protein is CVGSAQGAGGYEQYF. CDR3 nucleotide sequence: TGTGTCGGCAGCGCTCAGGGTGCGGGGGGCTACGAGCAGTACTTC.